This passage covers 27 T cell receptor beta chains from one sample sequenced in a study of T cells in localized non-small cell lung cancer. Assay used: immunoSEQ multiplex PCR; TCRdb lists only in-frame clones, some missing. The sample consists of approximately 80,000 clones, more than 75% of them appearing once. The sequenced sample was peripheral blood, obtained before any cancer treatment. Receptors originate from a female donor of 60 years or more with stage I lung adenocarcinoma.

The rearrangement links TRBV7-2 to TRBJ2-1, with 12 nucleotides matching TRBD2. The CDR3 length is 17 residues. V shed 5 bases and J 2 bases; nucleotides not matched to a gene: 7. Per the germline V gene, CDR1 is SGHTA and CDR2 is FQGNSA. CDR3 in amino acids: CASSVTLAGGTYNEQFF. The CDR3 bases are TGTGCCAGCAGCGTTACACTAGCGGGAGGCACCTACAATGAGCAGTTCTTC.

The V and J genes are TRBV9 and TRBJ2-1, with D tentatively TRBD1 or TRBD2 (6 bases each). The germline V and J ends were trimmed by 4 bases and 7 bases, with 15 bases remaining between them. This CDR3 has 14 residues. The V gene's germline CDR1 is SGDLS and CDR2 YYNGEE. This CDR3 reads CASSLLGGSNEQFF. The CDR3 DNA reads TGTGCCAGCAGCCTGTTGGGGGGCTCGAATGAGCAGTTCTTC.

Here the CDR3 DNA reads TGTGCCAGTAGTATACAAGGCGGGAGGCCCAGCTCCTACAATGAGCAGTTCTTC. Translating it yields CASSIQGGRPSSYNEQFF. The V gene is TRBV19, the J gene TRBJ2-1, with 8 bases fitting TRBD2. Trimming removed 2 bases from V and 0 bases from J; junction bases left unmatched: 9. Per the germline V gene, CDR1 is LNHDA and CDR2 is SQIVND (reference sequence). This CDR3 region has 18 residues.

The chain employs TRBV30 and TRBJ2-6, with D perhaps TRBD2 (5 bases). This CDR3 comprises 16 residues. Deletions cut 0 bases from V and 2 bases from J, with 11 bases between. Germline V CDR1 and CDR2: GTSNPN, SVGIG (reference sequence). CDR3 residues: CAWSVVGGTGANVLTF. The CDR3 bases are TGTGCCTGGAGTGTAGTCGGAGGTACTGGGGCCAACGTCCTGACTTTC.

This sequence joins TRBV4-2 and TRBJ1-2; TRBD1 matches 10 bases. Germline lookup yields CDR1 LGHNA and CDR2 YNFKEQ. This CDR3 has 14 amino acids. V was pared by 1 base and J by 8 bases, with 4 bases of the junction left unmatched. CDR3 sequence reads: CASSQVGTGEGYTF. Here the CDR3 DNA reads TGTGCCAGCAGCCAAGTGGGGACAGGGGAAGGCTACACCTTC.

The sample holds a few counts of this clone. The chain joins TRBV11-2 to TRBJ2-3; D unclear. The CDR3 runs 14 residues. The V gene's germline CDR1 is SGHAT and CDR2 FQNNGV. V was clipped by 5 bases and J by 3 bases, with 12 bases between them. CDR3 in DNA: TGTGCCAGCAGCCCCCGGATAGCTACAGATACGCAGTATTTT. It translates to CASSPRIATDTQYF.

A few counts support this clone. The rearrangement joins TRBV19 to TRBJ1-1; no clear D. Germline assignment: CDR1 LNHDA and CDR2 SQIVND (reference sequence). CDR3 length equals 13 residues. V shed 0 bases and J shed 3 bases, with 5 bases lying between them. CDR3 loop: CASSIDRDTEAFF. For the CDR3, the DNA is TGTGCCAGTAGTATAGATCGGGACACTGAAGCTTTCTTT.

This clone was detected only a few times. The CDR3, as DNA: TGTGCCAGCAGTTACTCGACAGGCCCTAAAGCTTTCTTT. This translates into CASSYSTGPKAFF. V is TRBV6-5 and J is TRBJ1-1, with a possible D match to TRBD1 (6 bases). The CDR3 contains 13 residues. CDR1 MNHEY and CDR2 SVGAGI come from the germline V gene. V lost 0 bases, J lost 9 bases, and 11 bases lay in between.

This clone was counted between two and nine times. The chain has TRBV7-2 and TRBJ1-5; 8 positions match TRBD1. The CDR3 has 14 amino acids. The V gene end was trimmed by 6 bases and the J gene end by 4 bases; junction bases not matched to a gene: 5. The germline CDR1 and CDR2 sequences are SGHTA and FQGNSA. The CDR3 DNA reads TGTGCCAGCAGTTCGGGACAGGCAAATCAGCCCCAGCATTTT. Encoded protein: CASSSGQANQPQHF.

The CDR3 sequence: CASSSHTRSLSTDTQYF. For the CDR3, the DNA is TGCGCCAGCAGCAGTCACACCAGAAGTCTGAGCACAGATACGCAGTATTTT. The V call is TRBV5-1, the J call TRBJ2-3; D is ambiguous. V was trimmed by 4 bases and J by 0 bases, leaving 18 bases between them. Germline loops: CDR1 SGHRS, CDR2 YFSETQ. The CDR3 is 17 amino acids.

The chain joins TRBV30 to TRBJ1-4, with 7 bases lining up with TRBD1. Germline CDR1 reads GTSNPN; CDR2 reads SVGIG (reference sequence). V gave up 3 bases and J gave up 2 bases; unmatched junction bases: 3. The CDR3 runs 14 residues. The CDR3: CAWRRTGTNEKLFF. CDR3 nucleotide sequence: TGTGCCTGGAGGAGGACAGGTACTAATGAAAAACTGTTTTTT.

CDR3 residues: CAWKGKPGTGELFF. The CDR3 DNA is TGTGCCTGGAAAGGGAAACCGGGCACCGGGGAGCTGTTTTTT. The chain links TRBV30 to TRBJ2-2; D gene uncertain. Germline V CDR1 and CDR2: GTSNPN, SVGIG (reference sequence). This CDR3 has 14 amino acids. Trimming stripped 4 bases from V and 4 bases from J, with 13 bases between.

This chain links TRBV27 with TRBJ2-7; either TRBD1 or TRBD2 may supply D (6 bases each). Trimming cost V 10 bases and J 7 bases, with 29 bases left between them. This CDR3 region has 16 residues. Germline CDR1 reads MNHEY; CDR2 reads SMNVEV (reference sequence). CDR3 in amino acids: CATRGGGAATNSEQYF. The CDR3 DNA sequence: TGTGCCACCAGAGGGGGAGGAGCTGCCACCAATAGTGAGCAGTACTTC.

V gene TRBV4-1 combines with J gene TRBJ1-3; 9 nucleotides align to TRBD1. This CDR3 is built from 17 residues. Germline CDR1 and CDR2: MGHRA and YSYEKL. V gave up 3 bases and J gave up 0 bases; unmatched junction bases: 6. CDR3 in amino acids: CASSQGGTGSSGNTIYF. CDR3 bases: TGCGCCAGCAGCCAGGGAGGGACAGGGAGCTCTGGAAACACCATATATTTT.

In nucleotides, the CDR3 is TGCGCCAGCAGCTTGGCCCCAGGGAAACCCTATGGCTACACCTTC. Translating gives CASSLAPGKPYGYTF. The genes are TRBV5-1 and TRBJ1-2; TRBD1 might be the D (5 bases). V was trimmed by 0 bases and J by 4 bases, leaving 13 bases between them. Looked up from germline, CDR1 is SGHRS and CDR2 is YFSETQ. The CDR3 loop spans 15 amino acids.

This clone was detected once. The chain has TRBV4-3 and TRBJ1-1; 8 positions agree with TRBD1. Germline CDR1 and CDR2: LGHNA and YSLEER. The V and J ends lost 3 bases and 2 bases, in that order; junction bases with no gene match: 17. This CDR3 has 19 residues. The CDR3 DNA reads TGCGCCAGCAGCCAGGATTTAAGTGGCCTGGCAGGGGGCAACACTGAAGCTTTCTTT. This gives the protein CASSQDLSGLAGGNTEAFF.

The chain employs TRBV7-9 and TRBJ1-1; D gene uncertain. The CDR3 consists of 12 residues. CDR1 is SEHNR and CDR2 is FQNEAQ in the germline V gene (reference sequence). The ends were cut back, 4 bases at V and 6 bases at J, with 9 bases in the middle. The CDR3 here is CASSYPRPEAFF. The CDR3 DNA follows: TGTGCCAGCAGCTACCCTAGACCTGAAGCTTTCTTT.

The chain employs TRBV6-5 and TRBJ1-5; TRBD1 might be the D (5 bases). This CDR3 has 13 residues. Germline values: CDR1 MNHEY, CDR2 SVGAGI. The V and J ends lost 6 bases and 7 bases respectively, with 13 bases between them. CDR3 region: CASSPGGIQPQHF. The CDR3, as DNA: TGTGCCAGCAGCCCCGGGGGTATCCAGCCCCAGCATTTT.

The chain has TRBV5-6 and TRBJ2-7; no clear D. Germline CDR1 reads SGHDT; CDR2 reads YYEEEE. CDR3 size: 15 residues. Trimming removed 0 bases at V and 3 bases at J, with 13 bases between. The CDR3 bases are TGTGCCAGCAGCTTGGGTTGGACGGATAACTACGAGCAGTACTTC. Translation gives CASSLGWTDNYEQYF. Full variable domain (outside the CDR3, taken from reference TRBV5-6 and TRBJ2-7): DAGVTQSPTHLIKTRGQQVTLRCSPKSGHDTVSWYQQALGQGPQFIFQYYEEEERQRGNFPDRFSGHQFPNYSSELNVNALLLGDSALYLCASSLGWTDNYEQYFGPGTRLTVT.

This clone was seen only once. The chain carries TRBV7-2 and TRBJ2-2; TRBD1 might be the D (5 bases). V lost 8 bases to trimming and J lost 1 base, with 14 bases between them. The germline V gene encodes CDR1 SGHTA and CDR2 FQGNSA. CDR3 length: 15 residues. As DNA, the CDR3 is TGTGCCAGCGGACAAATAGCAGTGAACACCGGGGAGCTGTTTTTT. Amino acid sequence: CASGQIAVNTGELFF.

In its sample, this clone was seen a few times. V is TRBV29-1 and J is TRBJ1-2; D perhaps matches TRBD1 (5 bases). The V gene lost 6 bases and the J gene lost 4 bases, with 12 bases spanning the gap. Germline CDR1 reads SQVTM; CDR2 reads ANQGSEA. This CDR3 is 12 amino acids long. Written as DNA, the CDR3 is TGCAGCGTCCCTAGACAGCCCTATGGCTACACCTTC. It is translated as CSVPRQPYGYTF.

This sequence joins TRBV19 and TRBJ1-4; D is unclear. The CDR3 contains 14 residues. Trimming removed 6 bases at V and 8 bases at J, with 16 bases between. In germline, CDR1 is LNHDA, CDR2 SQIVND (reference sequence). In nucleotides, the CDR3 is TGTGCCAGTAGGTACTCTCAAAGGAGCGAAAAACTGTTTTTT. Residues: CASRYSQRSEKLFF.

This chain uses TRBV19 with TRBJ2-2; D call uncertain. The CDR3 runs 16 residues. With 6 bases removed from V and 2 bases from J, the gap between germline ends came to 16 bases. In germline, CDR1 is LNHDA, CDR2 SQIVND (reference sequence). The CDR3 is CASSVFFRTNTGELFF. The CDR3 DNA follows: TGTGCCAGTAGCGTATTCTTCCGTACTAACACCGGGGAGCTGTTTTTT.

The V call is TRBV27, the J call TRBJ2-3; 8 bases agree with TRBD1. This CDR3 is 14 amino acids long. The junction had 6 bases not matched to a gene; V was cut back by 5 bases and J by 5 bases. Germline V lookup: CDR1 MNHEY, CDR2 SMNVEV (reference sequence). This CDR3 reads CASSHAGGGDTQYF. The CDR3 DNA is TGTGCCAGCAGTCACGCAGGGGGCGGAGATACGCAGTATTTT.

The rearrangement uses TRBV7-6 and TRBJ1-3; tentative D call: TRBD1 (6 bases). Germline lookup yields CDR1 SGHVS and CDR2 FNYEAQ. The CDR3 extends over 15 amino acids. V lost 7 bases and J lost 2, with 15 bases in between. The CDR3 region is CASTEQGLAGNTIYF. For the CDR3, the DNA is TGTGCCAGCACTGAGCAGGGGTTAGCTGGAAACACCATATATTTT.

The chain is built from TRBV11-2 and TRBJ2-5, with TRBD2 identical over 7 bases. The DNA end favors TRBJ2-7, so the J call may be wrong. This CDR3 spans 14 amino acids. Germline-derived CDR1 and CDR2 are SGHAT and FQNNGV. CDR3 in DNA: TGTGCCAGCAGCTTAGAACTAGCGAGCCACGAGCAGTACTTC. It encodes CASSLELASHEQYF.

This clone was counted only a few times. The gene calls are TRBV29-1 and TRBJ1-5; D unclear. In germline, CDR1 is SQVTM, CDR2 ANQGSEA. The CDR3 has 15 residues. The germline V and J ends were trimmed by 3 bases and 2 bases, with 14 bases remaining between them. CDR3: CSVEIGTGGNQPQHF. The CDR3 coding sequence is TGCAGCGTTGAGATAGGTACTGGGGGCAATCAGCCCCAGCATTTT.